What follows is one T cell receptor (beta chain) and its context. Profiling relied on immunoSEQ multiplex PCR, and the TCRdb table lists in-frame clones only, not all of them. The sample carries 150,000 or so clones, 83% recorded once. Trimming removed 3 bases at V and 8 bases at J, with 13 bases between. From germline, CDR1 is LGHDT and CDR2 YNNKEL (reference sequence). This CDR3 spans 13 amino acids. The data derive from a study of blood T cell repertoires in COVID-19. The clonotype was recovered from a woman aged 50 to 60 who had recovered from COVID-19. The specimen was PBMCs or T cells enriched from blood (not recorded which). This chain joins TRBV3-1 (or the pseudogene TRBV3-2) and TRBJ1-1, with D possibly TRBD1 on 5 matching bases. The CDR3 DNA reads TGTGCCAGCAGCCAGCAGGGCGAAAGGGAAGCTTTCTTT. Translating it yields CASSQQGEREAFF.